This T cell receptor (beta chain) was identified during a study of response to subunit inactivated influenza vaccine. This clonotype was counted between two and nine times. TCRdb passed the RT-PCR reads through MiXCR, listing each CDR3 protein once. Among about 540,000 distinct CDR3 sequences listed, approximately 22% were seen once. In addition, the sample was reused for a study of T cells expressing NK-cell markers. In that study: UMIs accompanied the 5'RACE template switching by which TCR beta cDNA was made. Seven of eight sequenced donors tested HCMV-seropositive; one tested seronegative. Dominant NKG2C+ clonotypes accounted for roughly 1.0-7.0% of CD8+ T cells in more than 5 donors. A few of the donors also had these clonotypes leading their CD3+CD56-NKG2C+ fraction.

The receptor was isolated from a man in his fifties or sixties who received an inactivated influenza vaccine. The sample in question was CD4+ T cells sorted from PBMCs, obtained 11 to 12 days after vaccination.

In nucleotides, the CDR3 is TGCGCCAGCAGCCAAGATATCCGGGGAGCAGGGGGCACAGATACGCAGTATTTT. It is translated as CASSQDIRGAGGTDTQYF. The genes are TRBV4-3 and TRBJ2-3, with a possible D match to TRBD1 (6 bases). CDR3 length: 18 residues. V gave up 0 bases and J gave up 1 base, with 17 bases separating them. Germline V lookup: CDR1 LGHNA, CDR2 YSLEER.